The rows below give T cell receptor beta chains drawn from one sample of a study of spatial heterogeneity in lung cancer. TCRdb independently ran MiXCR on the 5' RACE reads; one entry per CDR3 protein. Among roughly 23,000 distinct CDR3 sequences listed, about 4.5% were seen once. Here the sequenced sample was lung tumor tissue, taken at surgery. The receptors were sampled from a male donor with early-stage non-small cell lung cancer. The CDR3 runs from the conserved cysteine through the conserved F or W. The D gene is left open where the match is weak. Size is stated for part of the rows, as once, few or many counts, or as a class when the clone is expanded.

clone size | D gene | J gene | V gene | CDR3 DNA | CDR3 protein
many | NA | TRBJ1-6 | TRBV7-3 | TGTGCCAGCAGCAAGGGCGGGTATAATTCACCCCTCCACTTT | CASSKGGYNSPLHF
many | TRBD2 | TRBJ2-7 | TRBV7-2 | TGTGCCAGCAGCCCTCAGCTAGCGGGATCCTACGAGCAGTACTTC | CASSPQLAGSYEQYF
many | NA | TRBJ1-2 | TRBV5-4 | TGTGCCAGCAGCCCCTCCTGGGTCGATGGCTACACCTTC | CASSPSWVDGYTF
many | NA | TRBJ2-3 | TRBV6-1 | TGTGCCAGCAGCCCATGGACTAAAAGGAGAACCACAGATACGCAGTATTTT | CASSPWTKRRTTDTQYF
many | NA | TRBJ1-5 | TRBV28 | TGTGCCAGCAGTACAGGGATCAATCAGCCCCAGCATTTT | CASSTGINQPQHF
many | NA | TRBJ2-3 | TRBV15 | TGTGCCACCAGCAGTGAATTGTGGGGGGGCACAGATACGCAGTATTTT | CATSSELWGGTDTQYF
few | NA | TRBJ2-7 | TRBV18 | TGTGCCAGCTCACGAGACGGTCGTGGGTCCTACGAGCAGTACTTC | CASSRDGRGSYEQYF
medium-sized | NA | TRBJ2-3 | TRBV30 | TGTGCCTGGAACGCAGGAATGGGCACAGATACGCAGTATTTT | CAWNAGMGTDTQYF
NA | NA | TRBJ1-3 | TRBV21-1 | TGTGCCAGCAGCAGCCGACAGGTCCAAGGGGGCACCATATATTTT | CASSSRQVQGGTIYF
many | TRBD1 | TRBJ1-5 | TRBV28 | TGTGCCAGCAGTTCCGGGACAGGGGGCCATCAGCCCCAGCATTTT | CASSSGTGGHQPQHF
many | TRBD1 | TRBJ1-4 | TRBV28 | TGTGCCAGCAGTATCTGGGACAGCAGAACTAATGAAAAACTGTTTTTT | CASSIWDSRTNEKLFF
few | TRBD2 | TRBJ2-1 | TRBV5-4 | TGTGCCAGCAGCCCCACCGGGAGGGCCCTTGAGCAGTTCTTC | CASSPTGRALEQFF
many | NA | TRBJ1-2 | TRBV13 | TGTGCCAGCAGATACCCGGGGACCGACAGCTATGGCTACACCTTC | CASRYPGTDSYGYTF
many | NA | TRBJ2-1 | TRBV20-1 | TGCAGTGCTACCAGGACACTCGGCGATGAGCAGTTCTTC | CSATRTLGDEQFF
many | NA | TRBJ2-7 | TRBV6-6 | TGTGCCAGCAGTTACAGGGCAGATAAATACTTC | CASSYRADKYF
many | NA | TRBJ2-1 | TRBV5-1 | TGCGCCAGCAGCCTGGACAGTTTGTCCACCTACAATGAGCAGTTCTTC | CASSLDSLSTYNEQFF
once | TRBD1 | TRBJ1-5 | TRBV28 | TGTGCCAGCAGTCAGACAGGGGGCATACCGGTAGGGAATCAGCCCCAGCATTTT | CASSQTGGIPVGNQPQHF
many | NA | TRBJ2-3 | TRBV27 | TGTGCCAGCAGTTTACTGACAGGCGATACGCAGTATTTT | CASSLLTGDTQYF
many | TRBD1 | TRBJ1-2 | TRBV11-2 | TGTGCCAGCAGCAAGAGAGGGGCCGACAGGGCCTTGAACTATGGCTACACCTTC | CASSKRGADRALNYGYTF
many | NA | TRBJ2-3 | TRBV5-1 | TGCGCCAGCAGCTCACTTACCCAAAATACGCAGTATTTT | CASSSLTQNTQYF
many | NA | TRBJ1-5 | TRBV28 | TGTGCCAGCAGTCCTACAACGTGGGGCAATCAGCCCCAGCATTTT | CASSPTTWGNQPQHF
many | NA | TRBJ2-1 | TRBV7-3 | TGTGCCAGCAGCTTAACCCCCGGGGAAGGCAATGAGCAGTTCTTC | CASSLTPGEGNEQFF
NA | NA | TRBJ1-2 | TRBV18 | TGTGCCAGCTCACCCGAACCAGGCTATGGCTACACCTTC | CASSPEPGYGYTF
NA | NA | TRBJ1-4 | TRBV7-2 | TGTGCCAGCAGCCACGGGGGCGCAGGGGAAAAACTGTTTTTT | CASSHGGAGEKLFF
few | NA | TRBJ2-1 | TRBV14 | TGTGCCAGCAGCCCGACAGGAGGGATTCACAATGAGCAGTTCTTC | CASSPTGGIHNEQFF
many | NA | TRBJ2-3 | TRBV7-2 | TGTGCCAGCAGCTTAGGTGGGTCAGATACGCAGTATTTT | CASSLGGSDTQYF
many | TRBD1 | TRBJ2-3 | TRBV5-1 | TGCGCCAGCGGACGCACCGGACAGGGGATGACAGATACGCAGTATTTT | CASGRTGQGMTDTQYF